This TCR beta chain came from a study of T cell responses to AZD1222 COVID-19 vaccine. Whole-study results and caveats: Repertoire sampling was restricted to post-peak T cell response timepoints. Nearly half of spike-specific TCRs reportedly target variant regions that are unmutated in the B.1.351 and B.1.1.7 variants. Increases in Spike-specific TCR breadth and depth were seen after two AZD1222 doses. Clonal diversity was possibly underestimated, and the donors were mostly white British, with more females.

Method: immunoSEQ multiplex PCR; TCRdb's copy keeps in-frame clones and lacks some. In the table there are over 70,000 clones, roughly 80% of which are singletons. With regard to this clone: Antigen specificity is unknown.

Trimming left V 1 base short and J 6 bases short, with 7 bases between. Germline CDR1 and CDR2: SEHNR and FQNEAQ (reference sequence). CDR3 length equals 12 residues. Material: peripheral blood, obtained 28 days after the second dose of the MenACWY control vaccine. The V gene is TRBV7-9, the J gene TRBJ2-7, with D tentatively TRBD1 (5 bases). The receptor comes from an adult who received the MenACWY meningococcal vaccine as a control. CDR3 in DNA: TGTGCCAGCAGCTTAGTAGGGGCCGAGCAGTACTTC. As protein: CASSLVGAEQYF. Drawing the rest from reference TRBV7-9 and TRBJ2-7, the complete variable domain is DTGVSQNPRHKITKRGQNVTFRCDPISEHNRLYWYRQTLGQGPEFLTYFQNEAQLEKSRLLSDRFSAERPKGSFSTLEIQRTEQGDSAMYLCASSLVGAEQYFGPGTRLTVT.